This T cell receptor (beta chain) was captured in a study of identifying expanded T cells in peripheral blood. No infections or other immune events were documented during collection. Germline trimming cut 7 bases from V and 1 base from J; bases unmatched to any gene: 8. This CDR3 has 15 amino acids. Germline V CDR1 and CDR2: LNHDA, SQIVND (reference sequence). This clone was seen a single time. Profiled with immunoSEQ multiplex PCR; TCRdb holds only in-frame clones, not every one. The repertoire holds some 120,000 clones, roughly 84% seen once, with more than 2.5% in the top ten. The sequenced sample consisted of blood. The TCR sequence derives from a person aged 18 to 69 in good health. V usage is TRBV19 and J usage is TRBJ2-5; 8 bases agree with TRBD2. In DNA, the CDR3 is TGTGCCAGTAATCCAAGCGGGGGCTTCCAAGAGACCCAGTACTTC. It is translated as CASNPSGGFQETQYF.